This T cell receptor (beta chain) is from a study of T cells in Graves' hyperthyroidism and ophthalmopathy. There were TCR beta CDR3 regions amplified from RNA transcripts. First-round RT-PCR with HTBI primers amplified the TCR CDR3 region. TCRdb passed the multiplex PCR reads through MiXCR, listing each CDR3 protein once. The sample has hundreds of thousands of distinct CDR3 sequences, 14% seen once; the top ten hold more than 4.5%. This clonotype was counted at least ten times. This CDR3 spans 14 amino acids. Germline CDR1 and CDR2: KGHDR and SFDVKD. Trimming cost V 9 bases and J 0 bases, with 11 bases left between them.

The rearrangement links TRBV24-1 to TRBJ1-5; tentative D call: TRBD1 (6 bases). Sequenced: blood. This sequence originates from a woman aged 25 to 39 with Graves' hyperthyroidism that later progressed to Graves' ophthalmopathy. Written as DNA, the CDR3 is TGTGCCACCCAAGACAGGTCTAGCAATCAGCCCCAGCATTTT. Translating gives CATQDRSSNQPQHF.